The 16 T cell receptor beta chains below were found in one sample sequenced in a study of blood T cell repertoires in COVID-19. Sequencing used immunoSEQ multiplex PCR; TCRdb keeps in-frame clones, though not all of them. The table lists about 410,000 clones, about 88% of them singletons. Specimen: peripheral blood. The source is a woman between 40 and 55 years old with COVID-19, enrolled during active disease.

This clone has a single count. This sample includes further DNA sequences coding for the same CDR3. The V gene is TRBV7-2, the J gene TRBJ1-5; maybe TRBD1 (6 bases). CDR1 and CDR2 (germline): SGHTA, FQGNSA. CDR3 size: 13 residues. V was clipped by 5 bases and J by 5 bases, with 10 bases between them. The CDR3 DNA reads TGTGCCAGCAGCATACAGGGTCATCAGCCCCAGCATTTT. Translating it yields CASSIQGHQPQHF.

V is TRBV18 and J is TRBJ1-1, with 9 bases that match TRBD1. Germline V gene sequence: CDR1 KGHSH, CDR2 LQKENI. This CDR3 has 17 amino acids. V shed 0 bases, J shed 1 base, and the junction held 6 bases outside the gene matches. The CDR3 DNA reads as TGTGCCAGCTCACCACCGGGACAGGGAAGGGCGAACACTGAAGCTTTCTTT. As protein: CASSPPGQGRANTEAFF. Full variable domain (rest looked up from reference TRBV18 and TRBJ1-1): NAGVMQNPRHLVRRRGQEARLRCSPMKGHSHVYWYRQLPEEGLKFMVYLQKENIIDESGMPKERFSAEFPKEGPSILRIQQVVRGDSAAYFCASSPPGQGRANTEAFFGQGTRLTVV.

The chain is built from TRBV18 and TRBJ2-5; no firm D call. CDR1 and CDR2 (germline): KGHSH, LQKENI. V gave up 3 bases and J gave up 1 base, with 6 bases separating them. The CDR3 covers 13 residues. CDR3 sequence reads: CASSPGIQETQYF. In DNA form, the CDR3 reads TGTGCCAGCTCACCGGGCATCCAAGAGACCCAGTACTTC.

The rearrangement uses TRBV5-1 and TRBJ1-2; 10 positions agree with TRBD1. The CDR3 has 15 residues. The germline V gene has CDR1 SGHRS and CDR2 YFSETQ. The V segment lost 2 bases and the J segment 4 bases; nucleotides outside the gene matches: 5. The DNA of the CDR3 is TGCGCCAGCAGCTTAGAGGACAGGGGGATCTATGGCTACACCTTC. Translation: CASSLEDRGIYGYTF.

The chain uses TRBV28 and TRBJ2-7, with D perhaps matching TRBD2 (6 bases). The germline V gene encodes CDR1 MDHEN and CDR2 SYDVKM. This CDR3 spans 14 amino acids. The ends were cut back, 10 bases at V and 3 bases at J, with 19 bases in the middle. CDR3 amino acids: CATVPSVYLYEQYF. CDR3 nucleotide sequence: TGTGCCACAGTTCCTAGCGTCTATCTCTACGAGCAGTACTTC.

The V gene is TRBV27, the J gene TRBJ1-2; 9 nucleotides match TRBD1. There are 17 residues in the CDR3. V shed 3 bases, J shed 6 bases, and the junction held 14 bases outside the gene matches. Per germline, CDR1 MNHEY and CDR2 SMNVEV (reference sequence). CDR3 sequence: CASSLTPGQGRWDGYTF. The CDR3 DNA reads as TGTGCCAGCAGTTTGACGCCGGGACAGGGTAGATGGGATGGCTACACCTTC.

V gene TRBV5-1 combines with J gene TRBJ1-1; TRBD1 agrees at 7 bases. CDR1 SGHRS and CDR2 YFSETQ come from the germline V gene. The CDR3 contains 14 residues. The trim removed 3 bases at V and 4 bases at J, leaving 6 bases unmatched. The CDR3 nucleotides read TGCGCCAGCAGCTCGACGACAGGGAGCACTGAAGCTTTCTTT. Protein: CASSSTTGSTEAFF.

This chain joins TRBV6-2 or TRBV6-3 and TRBJ2-2, with D tentatively TRBD2 (6 bases). The CDR3 consists of 17 residues. The germline V gene encodes CDR1 MNHEY and CDR2 SVGEGT. V lost 2 bases and J lost 9, with 22 bases in between. The CDR3, as DNA: TGTGCCAGCAGTTACACGCCGCTAGCGTCCTACCCCCGGGAGCTGTTTTTT. This encodes CASSYTPLASYPRELFF.

This sequence joins TRBV28 and TRBJ1-2, with 7 bases identical to TRBD1. CDR3 length: 14 residues. Germline V gene lookup returns CDR1 MDHEN and CDR2 SYDVKM. Trimming at V came to 6 bases and at J to 7 bases, leaving 11 bases not matched to a gene. The CDR3 DNA is TGTGCCAGCAGCTCGGGGCAGGGGGATTCTGGCTACACCTTC. It encodes CASSSGQGDSGYTF.

The J gene is TRBJ2-7, the V gene TRBV6-5, with a tentative D call TRBD1 (6 bases). This CDR3 region has 14 residues. Trimming stripped 2 bases from V and 6 bases from J, with 14 bases between. Per the germline V gene, CDR1 is MNHEY and CDR2 is SVGAGI. CDR3 nucleotides: TGTGCCAGCAGTTACGCACAGGGATCTCGCGAGCAGTACTTC. It is translated as CASSYAQGSREQYF.

The rearrangement joins TRBV18 to TRBJ1-1; D is unresolved. The germline CDR1 and CDR2 sequences are KGHSH and LQKENI. The CDR3 has 11 residues. The V end was cut by 4 bases, the J end by 12 bases, with 12 bases between. The CDR3 region is CASSLGPETFF. CDR3 DNA sequence: TGTGCCAGCTCACTTGGCCCCGAAACTTTCTTT.

The chain employs TRBV7-3 and TRBJ1-1; tentatively, D is TRBD1 (5 bases). Germline lookup yields CDR1 SGHTA and CDR2 FQGTGA. Trimming cost V 2 bases and J 5 bases, with 12 bases left between them. The CDR3 is 14 residues long. CDR3 protein: CASSLGWGTTEAFF. The CDR3 DNA is TGTGCCAGCAGCTTAGGTTGGGGGACTACTGAAGCTTTCTTT.

A few counts support this clone. The rearrangement joins TRBV4-1 to TRBJ2-7, with D perhaps TRBD1 (5 bases). This CDR3 region has 14 residues. Trimming took off 3 bases at V and 3 bases at J, with 12 bases between the two ends. The germline V gene encodes CDR1 MGHRA and CDR2 YSYEKL. The CDR3 is CASSHIGQGYEQYF. CDR3 bases: TGCGCCAGCAGCCATATCGGGCAGGGCTACGAGCAGTACTTC.

The V and J genes are TRBV12-3 or TRBV12-4 and TRBJ2-3; 7 bases agree with TRBD2. V dropped 8 bases and J dropped 1; count of bases not matched to a gene: 3. This CDR3 has 13 amino acids. The CDR3 loop reads CASGSGGTDTQYF. DNA for the CDR3: TGTGCCAGCGGGAGCGGGGGCACAGATACGCAGTATTTT.

Worth noting for this clone: Other nucleotide sequences from this sample produce the same CDR3. The chain carries TRBV12-5 and TRBJ2-1, with TRBD2 identical over 16 bases. Trimming at V came to 2 bases and at J to 7 bases, leaving 11 bases not matched to a gene. This CDR3 spans 19 amino acids. Germline V gene data show CDR1 as LGHNT and CDR2 as FRNRAP. The CDR3 DNA follows: TGTGCTAGTGGTTTGACTCGGGGACTAGCGGGAGGGCGCGGGAATGAGCAGTTCTTC. Amino acid sequence: CASGLTRGLAGGRGNEQFF.

The rearrangement joins TRBV10-3 to TRBJ2-7, with 7 positions matching TRBD1. J lost 2 bases, V lost 7 bases, and 11 bases had no gene match. This CDR3 comprises 15 residues. Germline CDR1 reads ENHRY; CDR2 reads SYGVKD. The CDR3 reads CAITEDRYTTYEQYF. The CDR3 DNA is TGTGCCATCACCGAGGACAGGTATACAACCTACGAGCAGTACTTC.